The 11 T cell receptor beta chains below all came from one sample that was sequenced in a study of early T cells in non-severe SARS-CoV-2 infection. A single record per CDR3 protein comes from TCRdb applying MiXCR to the 5' RACE reads. The sample lists about 33,000 distinct CDR3 sequences; 4.5% to 5% were seen once. Sequencing was done on a sample of whole blood. The receptors were sampled from an adult who was a healthcare worker with PCR-confirmed SARS-CoV-2 infection or an uninfected control (not recorded which).

The table lists this clonotype with many counts. The chain recombines TRBV11-2 with TRBJ2-7; tentatively, D is TRBD1 or TRBD2 (6 bases each). CDR1 SGHAT and CDR2 FQNNGV come from the germline V gene. This CDR3 spans 16 amino acids. Trimming shortened V by 4 bases and J by 0 bases, and 16 bases separated the two germline ends. Here the CDR3 reads CASSYRRGASSYEQYF. CDR3 in DNA: TGTGCCAGCAGCTACCGTAGGGGGGCCTCCTCCTACGAGCAGTACTTC.

This clonotype was observed at least ten times. This chain connects TRBV2 to TRBJ2-5; either TRBD1 or TRBD2 may supply D (5 bases each). The ends were cut back, 3 bases at V and 5 bases at J, with 10 bases in the middle. The CDR3 is 13 residues long. Germline V gene sequence: CDR1 SNHLY, CDR2 FYNNEI. The CDR3 DNA reads as TGTGCCAGCAGTGACGGGGCCCGGGAGACCCAGTACTTC. Amino acids: CASSDGARETQYF.

Ten or more counts support this clonotype. This sequence joins TRBV28 and TRBJ2-2; 11 bases agree with TRBD1. CDR3 length: 15 residues. J lost 6 bases, V lost 3 bases, and 3 bases had no gene match. Germline V lookup: CDR1 MDHEN, CDR2 SYDVKM. The CDR3 reads CASSFRDRGSGELFF. The CDR3 DNA follows: TGTGCCAGCAGTTTTCGGGACAGGGGGTCCGGGGAGCTGTTTTTT.

The chain couples TRBV27 to TRBJ1-2; D remains unclear. The CDR3 length is 13 residues. The V end lost 8 bases, the J end lost 0 bases, and 10 bases lay between the germline ends. Germline V gene sequence: CDR1 MNHEY, CDR2 SMNVEV (reference sequence). The CDR3 nucleotides read TGTGCCAGCTCTTTCCAGCCTAACTATGGCTACACCTTC. It translates to CASSFQPNYGYTF.

This clonotype was found a few times. The genes are TRBV11-2 and TRBJ2-5, with unresolved D. The CDR3 sequence is 12 residues long. V lost 5 bases and J lost 5, with 9 bases in between. Germline CDR1 SGHAT, CDR2 FQNNGV. CDR3 bases: TGTGCCAGCAGCGCGGTTGGGGAGACCCAGTACTTC. Translating gives CASSAVGETQYF.

This chain joins TRBV10-3 and TRBJ2-7, with 9 positions matching TRBD2. The germline V gene has CDR1 ENHRY and CDR2 SYGVKD. J gave up 0 bases and V 4 bases, and 4 bases lay outside the gene matches. CDR3 size: 15 residues. For the CDR3, the DNA is TGTGCCATCAGTGGGGAGCGGGGGGACTCCTACGAGCAGTACTTC. Translation gives CAISGERGDSYEQYF.

This clonotype was detected only a few times. This chain uses TRBV28 with TRBJ1-5, with 10 bases that match TRBD1. Per germline, CDR1 MDHEN and CDR2 SYDVKM. V was pared by 6 bases and J by 1 base, with 3 bases of the junction left unmatched. This CDR3 contains 15 residues. CDR3 DNA sequence: TGTGCCAGCAGATCGGGACAGGGGAGCAATCAGCCCCAGCATTTT. This codes for CASRSGQGSNQPQHF.

This clonotype is medium-sized by share. The J gene is TRBJ1-2, the V gene TRBV6-2 or TRBV6-3, with TRBD1 identical over 7 bases. V lost 7 bases, J lost 6 bases, and 14 bases stayed unmatched. Germline CDR1 and CDR2: MNHEY and SVGEGT. The CDR3 contains 15 residues. The CDR3 nucleotides read TGTGCCAGCACCAGGGACAGTCAAGCCCGCAATGGCTACACCTTC. Encoded protein: CASTRDSQARNGYTF.

There are many counts of this clonotype. V usage is TRBV6-2 or TRBV6-3 and J usage is TRBJ1-1; maybe TRBD1 (5 bases). Looked up from germline, CDR1 is MNHEY and CDR2 is SVGEGT. The V and J ends lost 7 bases and 10 bases respectively, with 16 bases between them. CDR3 length: 12 residues. The CDR3, as DNA: TGTGCCAGCAAACGGGGCGGCCCAGGAGCTTTCTTT. Translating gives CASKRGGPGAFF.

This clonotype was picked up many times. The chain carries TRBV29-1 and TRBJ2-1; the D call may be TRBD1 or TRBD2 (5 bases each). V dropped 3 bases and J dropped 7 bases, with 13 bases sitting between them. The CDR3 runs 13 residues. Germline loops: CDR1 SQVTM, CDR2 ANQGSEA. CDR3 in amino acids: CSVEGRALNEQFF. CDR3 DNA sequence: TGCAGCGTTGAGGGACGGGCATTGAATGAGCAGTTCTTC.

This clonotype was seen many times. The chain carries TRBV5-1 and TRBJ2-1, with D maybe TRBD2 (6 bases). Per the germline V gene, CDR1 is SGHRS and CDR2 is YFSETQ. The CDR3 covers 16 residues. Trimming took off 0 bases at V and 3 bases at J, with 13 bases between the two ends. CDR3 DNA sequence: TGCGCCAGCAGCTTGGATACTAGCAACCTCTACAATGAGCAGTTCTTC. This translates into CASSLDTSNLYNEQFF.